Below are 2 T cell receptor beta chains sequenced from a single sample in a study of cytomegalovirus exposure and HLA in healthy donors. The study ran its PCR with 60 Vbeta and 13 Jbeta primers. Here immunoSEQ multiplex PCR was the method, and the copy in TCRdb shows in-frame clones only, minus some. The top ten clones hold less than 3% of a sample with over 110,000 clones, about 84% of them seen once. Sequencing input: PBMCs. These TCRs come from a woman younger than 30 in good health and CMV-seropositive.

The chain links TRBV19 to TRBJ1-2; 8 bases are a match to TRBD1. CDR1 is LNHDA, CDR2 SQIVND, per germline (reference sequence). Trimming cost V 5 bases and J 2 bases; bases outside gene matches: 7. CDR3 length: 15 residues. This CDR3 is CASSPRTGMNYGYTF. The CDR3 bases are TGTGCCAGTAGTCCTCGGACAGGGATGAACTATGGCTACACCTTC.

This CDR3 is CASSLGREAGILNSPLHF. CDR3 sequence (DNA): TGTGCCAGCAGCTTAGGACGGGAGGCTGGGATTCTTAATTCACCCCTCCACTTT. The chain links TRBV7-9 to TRBJ1-6, with D hard to call. V dropped 1 base and J dropped 6 bases, with 19 bases sitting between them. The germline V gene has CDR1 SEHNR and CDR2 FQNEAQ (reference sequence). The CDR3 is 18 amino acids.